A selection of T cell receptor beta chains follows, all from one sample in a study of cytomegalovirus exposure and HLA in healthy donors. Only in-frame clones appear in the TCRdb table, and some are missing; sequencing was by immunoSEQ multiplex PCR. The sample shows some 130,000 clones, approximately 70% of them seen only once. Material: PBMCs. The source is a human donor in good health. Both conserved end residues are part of each CDR3. The D gene is left open where the match is weak. For some rows the clone size is stated as once, few or many, or as a class when expanded; others skip it.

d_call | cdr3_length | j_call | v_call | clone_size | cdr3_nt | cdr3_aa
TRBD1 | 13 | TRBJ2-7 | TRBV4-1 | NA | TGCGCCAGCAGCCAACTGCAGGGGGACGAGCAGTACTTC | CASSQLQGDEQYF
NA | 16 | TRBJ2-5 | TRBV7-9 | NA | TGTGCCAGCAGCCACCCTAAGGAGGAAACAAGAGAGACCCAGTACTTC | CASSHPKEETRETQYF
NA | 13 | TRBJ2-7 | TRBV14 | NA | TGTGCCAGCAGCCCGAGGCAGGGTGCCGAGCAGTACTTC | CASSPRQGAEQYF
NA | 13 | TRBJ2-7 | TRBV5-1 | NA | TGCGCCAGCAGCTTCGGGGACTCCGACGAGCAGTACTTC | CASSFGDSDEQYF
NA | 15 | TRBJ2-2 | TRBV5-1 | NA | TGCGCCAGCCGCGATGTGGGGCCGGGCACCGGGGAGCTGTTTTTT | CASRDVGPGTGELFF
TRBD1 | 16 | TRBJ2-1 | TRBV11-3 | NA | TGTGCCAGCAGTTCCGCTCGGGACAGGGTTAACAATGAGCAGTTCTTC | CASSSARDRVNNEQFF
NA | 14 | TRBJ2-2 | TRBV11-3 | NA | TGTGCCAGCAGCTTCGAGGAGCACACCGGGGAGCTGTTTTTT | CASSFEEHTGELFF
TRBD1 | 15 | TRBJ2-5 | TRBV2 | few | TGTGCCAGCACTCTCTCCGGGACAGGGGCAGAGACCCAGTACTTC | CASTLSGTGAETQYF
NA | 13 | TRBJ1-2 | TRBV28 | NA | TGTGCCAGCAGTTTCAAAGGGGCTGATGGCTACACCTTC | CASSFKGADGYTF
TRBD1 | 14 | TRBJ1-4 | TRBV27 | once | TGTGCCAGCAGTTTCAGGGGGCATGATGAAAAACTGTTTTTT | CASSFRGHDEKLFF
TRBD2 | 16 | TRBJ2-7 | TRBV5-5 | NA | TGTGCCAGCAGCTTGGCCTACGGACTAGCGGGGTACGAGCAGTACTTC | CASSLAYGLAGYEQYF
TRBD2 | 14 | TRBJ2-1 | TRBV6-4 | NA | TGTGCCAGCAGTGTGGGGGAGGGCCTCAGTGAGCAGTTCTTC | CASSVGEGLSEQFF
TRBD1 | 15 | TRBJ2-5 | TRBV11-3 | NA | TGTGCCAGCAGCTTAGGCAGACAGGGCCGGGAGACCCAGTACTTC | CASSLGRQGRETQYF
TRBD2 | 17 | TRBJ2-2 | TRBV5-6 | few | TGTGCCAGCAGCGGTGGGACTAGCGGGAGTTTCGGCGGGGAGCTGTTTTTT | CASSGGTSGSFGGELFF
TRBD1 | 17 | TRBJ2-1 | TRBV29-1 | NA | TGCAGCGTCAAACAGGGGGCCTTCCTTAGCTCCTACAATGAGCAGTTCTTC | CSVKQGAFLSSYNEQFF
TRBD2 | 15 | TRBJ2-1 | TRBV18 | NA | TGTGCCAGCTCACCGCAGCGGGGTGGGAGAAATGAGCAGTTCTTC | CASSPQRGGRNEQFF
NA | 12 | TRBJ2-2 | TRBV27 | NA | TGTGCCGCAGGGTCGAACACCGGGGAGCTGTTTTTT | CAAGSNTGELFF
NA | 15 | TRBJ1-1 | TRBV15 | few | TGTGCCACCAGCAGAGATTACAGGACGACAACTGAAGCTTTCTTT | CATSRDYRTTTEAFF
NA | 13 | TRBJ2-5 | TRBV11-3 | once | TGTGCCAGCAGCTTGTCAGAGGTCGAGACCCAGTACTTC | CASSLSEVETQYF
TRBD2 | 16 | TRBJ2-7 | TRBV18 | NA | TGTGCCAGCTCACCGACGGCGGGAGGGATGGGCAACGAGCAGTACTTC | CASSPTAGGMGNEQYF
NA | 14 | TRBJ2-4 | TRBV28 | NA | TGTGCCAGCAGTTTCCCCAGGGACAAAAACATTCAGTACTTC | CASSFPRDKNIQYF
TRBD2 | 17 | TRBJ2-1 | TRBV13 | NA | TGTGCCAGCAGCTTAGAAACCGCCGGGACTAGTGTCAATGAGCAGTTCTTC | CASSLETAGTSVNEQFF
NA | 14 | TRBJ1-4 | TRBV4-3 | NA | TGCGCCAGCAGCCAAGGTCGTATCGGGGAAAAACTGTTTTTT | CASSQGRIGEKLFF
TRBD2 | 14 | TRBJ2-3 | TRBV19 | NA | TGTGCCACCAGAACTAGCGGGAGCTCAGATACGCAGTATTTT | CATRTSGSSDTQYF
TRBD1 | 16 | TRBJ1-4 | TRBV27 | NA | TGTGCCAGACTCTCTACACGACAGGGAATTAATGAAAAACTGTTTTTT | CARLSTRQGINEKLFF
NA | 13 | TRBJ1-4 | TRBV11-2 | NA | TGTGCCAGCACCGGGGACATCAATGAAAAACTGTTTTTT | CASTGDINEKLFF
TRBD2 | 16 | TRBJ2-5 | TRBV6-6 | NA | TGTGCCAGCAGATCAGCTGGACTAGCAATACAAGAGACCCAGTACTTC | CASRSAGLAIQETQYF
TRBD1 | 14 | TRBJ1-5 | TRBV6-6 | NA | TGTGCCAGCAGGCGGACAGGGAATAATCAGCCCCAGCATTTT | CASRRTGNNQPQHF
NA | 14 | TRBJ1-5 | TRBV5-4 | few | TGTGCCAGCAGCTTGTGGGGCGCCGGTCAGCCCCAGCATTTT | CASSLWGAGQPQHF
TRBD2 | 15 | TRBJ2-2 | TRBV5-4 | NA | TGTGCCAGCAGCTTGAGTAGCGGGATCACCGGGGAGCTGTTTTTT | CASSLSSGITGELFF
TRBD1 | 15 | TRBJ1-1 | TRBV4-1 | few | TGCGCCAGCAGCCAAGGCAGGGGGCTGGGCACTGAAGCTTTCTTT | CASSQGRGLGTEAFF
NA | 16 | TRBJ2-7 | TRBV19 | NA | TGTGCCAGTACCAACGGAAACCCCGGGGGATCCTACGAGCAGTACTTC | CASTNGNPGGSYEQYF
TRBD2 | 16 | TRBJ2-7 | TRBV5-6 | NA | TGTGCCAGCAGCTTGGTAGCGGGAGGGGTATCCTACGAGCAGTACTTC | CASSLVAGGVSYEQYF
TRBD1 | 15 | TRBJ1-4 | TRBV25-1 | NA | TGTGCCAGCAGCGGATCCAACAGGGGGAGGGAAAAACTGTTTTTT | CASSGSNRGREKLFF
TRBD2 | 15 | TRBJ2-1 | TRBV7-2 | few | TGTGCCAGCAGCTTATACGCGGGAGGGCGCAATGAGCAGTTCTTC | CASSLYAGGRNEQFF
TRBD1 | 13 | TRBJ2-7 | TRBV15 | NA | TGTGCCACCAGCGGGACAGGAACCTACGAGCAGTACTTC | CATSGTGTYEQYF
NA | 14 | TRBJ1-4 | TRBV19 | NA | TGTGCCAGGTCAGGATTTGGGACTAATGAAAAACTGTTTTTT | CARSGFGTNEKLFF
NA | 15 | TRBJ2-7 | TRBV5-4 | NA | TGTGCCAGCAGCCCGGAACAGGGTCTGAACTACGAGCAGTACTTC | CASSPEQGLNYEQYF
TRBD1 | 17 | TRBJ1-2 | TRBV7-9 | few | TGTGCCAGCAGCCCGCGGACAGGGGGATCCCTTAACTATGGCTACACCTTC | CASSPRTGGSLNYGYTF
NA | 12 | TRBJ2-7 | TRBV19 | few | TGTGCCAGTAGTAAGAACGAGGACGAGCAGTACTTC | CASSKNEDEQYF
TRBD2 | 13 | TRBJ2-1 | TRBV5-6 | once | TGTGCCAGCAGCTCAGCGGGGTCCAATGAGCAGTTCTTC | CASSSAGSNEQFF
NA | 14 | TRBJ2-7 | TRBV7-3 | NA | TGTGCCAGCAGCTTAACGGGAGACTCTTACGAGCAGTACTTC | CASSLTGDSYEQYF
NA | 13 | TRBJ2-3 | TRBV4-1 | NA | TGCGCCAGCAGCCACCAGGGAACAGATACGCAGTATTTT | CASSHQGTDTQYF
TRBD2 | 16 | TRBJ2-1 | TRBV4-1 | NA | TGCGCCAGCAGCCCAGAACTAGCGGGAGCTGACAATGAGCAGTTCTTC | CASSPELAGADNEQFF
TRBD2 | 17 | TRBJ2-7 | TRBV4-1 | NA | TGCGCCAGCAGCCAAACACCGCCGGGACTAGCGAACTACGAGCAGTACTTC | CASSQTPPGLANYEQYF
NA | 13 | TRBJ2-3 | TRBV9 | NA | TGTGCCAGCAGCGTGGGGGGTACAGATACGCAGTATTTT | CASSVGGTDTQYF
NA | 13 | TRBJ2-3 | TRBV7-9 | few | TGTGCCAGCAGCTCCCGTGGCCCAGATACGCAGTATTTT | CASSSRGPDTQYF
TRBD1 | 14 | TRBJ2-3 | TRBV27 | once | TGTGCCAGCACATCCAGGGGGCGGACAGATACGCAGTATTTT | CASTSRGRTDTQYF
NA | 14 | TRBJ1-1 | TRBV18 | NA | TGTGCCAGCTCACCCAAATCAGGGTCCACTGAAGCTTTCTTT | CASSPKSGSTEAFF
NA | 13 | TRBJ1-5 | TRBV12-5 | NA | TGTGCTAGTGGTTTGGGTCTCGATCAGCCCCAGCATTTT | CASGLGLDQPQHF
NA | 15 | TRBJ1-4 | TRBV19 | NA | TGTGCCAGTAGTGCCGGGACAACAACTAATGAAAAACTGTTTTTT | CASSAGTTTNEKLFF
NA | 13 | TRBJ2-1 | TRBV29-1 | NA | TGCAGCGGTGGGGCGGGAAACGGTAATGAGCAGTTCTTC | CSGGAGNGNEQFF
TRBD2 | 18 | TRBJ2-5 | TRBV6-1 | NA | TGTGCCAGCAGTGAGGGTATTTCTAGCGGTCTCTACCAAGAGACCCAGTACTTC | CASSEGISSGLYQETQYF
NA | 12 | TRBJ2-7 | TRBV18 | NA | TGTGCCAGCTCACCAGCTAACTACGAGCAGTACTTC | CASSPANYEQYF